One T cell receptor beta chain is described in this entry. The sample holds one count of this clone. The target of this receptor is not known. No much larger clonotype is one base removed from it; base qualities were not supplied. The entry originates in a study of control samples from healthy donors and cancer patients (dated by TCRdb to 2020 to 2022). The CDR3 measures 16 amino acids from cysteine to phenylalanine. The retained sequence is limited to the CDR3, 48 bases, with the frame set at the first base. V is cut back by 3 bases and J by 4 bases, with 6 bases in the junction unmatched. From a lookup of the germline V gene, CDR1 and CDR2 are SQVTM and ANQGSEA. The library came from the immunoSEQ multiplex PCR assay. TCRdb mirrors the immuneACCESS table, restricted to in-frame sequences. Some clones are absent from its copies; in checked studies, under half trace to an unresolved V gene, and the reason for the others is unknown. For this sample there are some 67,000 clones; under 90% appear just once. Together, the top ten hold under 20% of the sample.

What was sequenced was PBMCs. The chain joins TRBV29-1 to TRBJ2-2, and TRBD2 matches 12 of the central bases. This sequence originates from a man between 60 and 75 years old with lung cancer. The encoded CDR3 is CSVDNPGLAGTGELFF. In nucleotides, the sequence is TGCAGCGTTGACAATCCGGGACTAGCGGGCACCGGGGAGCTGTTTTTT.